The 3 T cell receptor beta chains given below trace back to one sample, sequenced in a study of control samples from healthy donors and cancer patients. Here immunoSEQ multiplex PCR was the method, and the copy in TCRdb shows in-frame clones only, minus some. Here the sample spans about 170,000 clones, around 93% being singletons. The sequencing sample was made of blood. The source of these receptors is a woman between 55 and 75 years old in good health.

This chain links TRBV27 with TRBJ1-1; 9 nucleotides match TRBD1. J lost 4 bases, V lost 6 bases, and 6 bases had no gene match. Germline values: CDR1 MNHEY, CDR2 SMNVEV (reference sequence). The CDR3 is made up of 14 amino acids. CDR3 DNA: TGTGCCAGCAGGTCGACAGGGGGAGGCACTGAAGCTTTCTTT. It specifies CASRSTGGGTEAFF.

The chain has TRBV28 and TRBJ1-2; D unresolved. The CDR3 has 12 amino acids. Germline assignment: CDR1 MDHEN and CDR2 SYDVKM. The germline V and J ends were trimmed by 1 base and 8 bases, with 8 bases remaining between them. The CDR3 protein is CASSLYGEGYTF. The CDR3 region has the DNA TGTGCCAGCAGTTTATACGGAGAGGGCTACACCTTC.

On this clone: The germline gene is not matched at one end of the junction; a read error may be the cause. The chain links TRBV7-9 to TRBJ1-1; D is perhaps TRBD1 (6 bases). Germline lookup yields CDR1 SEHNR and CDR2 FQNEAQ (reference sequence). This CDR3 contains 13 residues. CDR3 DNA: TGTGCCAGCAGCTTCGCCAGGGACACTAAAGCTTTCTTT. Translated: CASSFARDTKAFF.